The next 13 T cell receptor beta chains were all read from a single sample in a study of identical twins. From the 5' RACE reads, TCRdb called clonotypes with MiXCR, one entry per CDR3 protein. The table includes 450,000 or so distinct CDR3 sequences, about 24% detected once. This sample was also put to use in a study of T cells expressing NK-cell markers.

Sequences were obtained from CD4+ T cells sorted from blood. All receptors derive from a woman under 30 in good health.

The CDR3 DNA sequence: TGTGCCAGCAGCAAGAGTCGGCTAGCGGGAGGAACGGGCTACAATGAGCAGTTCTTC. It is translated as CASSKSRLAGGTGYNEQFF. The chain links TRBV21-1 to TRBJ2-1; the D call of TRBD2 is as the table states it, not checked on the DNA. TRBV21-1 is a listed pseudogene. The CDR3 length is 19 residues.

The rearrangement links TRBV12-3 or TRBV12-4 to TRBJ2-1; 8 nucleotides align to TRBD1. This CDR3 contains 20 residues. V lost 4 bases, J lost 3 bases, and 20 bases stayed unmatched. The CDR3, as DNA: TGTGCCAGCAGTTCCGAAGAACAGGGGGGTCCCCCGCCGGACTACAATGAGCAGTTCTTC. Translation gives CASSSEEQGGPPPDYNEQFF.

V usage is TRBV18 and J usage is TRBJ2-2, with 8 bases identical to TRBD2. The V gene end was trimmed by 3 bases and the J gene end by 5 bases; junction bases not matched to a gene: 14. Germline-derived CDR1 and CDR2 are KGHSH and LQKENI. This CDR3 region has 18 residues. The CDR3 region is CASSPHAGGLIQTGELFF. The CDR3 DNA reads TGTGCCAGCTCACCGCACGCGGGGGGTTTGATTCAGACCGGGGAGCTGTTTTTT.

CDR3 bases: TGTGCCAGCACTAACTTGGGGACAGTAAATGAAAAACTGTTTTTT. Translating it yields CASTNLGTVNEKLFF. J is TRBJ1-4 and V is TRBV6-5; TRBD1 matches at 7 bases. With V trimmed by 7 bases and J by 5 bases, 10 bases remained unmatched. Germline-derived CDR1 and CDR2 are MNHEY and SVGAGI. The CDR3 is made up of 15 amino acids.

The chain recombines TRBV5-1 with TRBJ2-3, with 7 bases fitting TRBD2. The CDR3 runs 16 residues. The V and J ends lost 0 bases and 1 base, in that order; junction bases with no gene match: 5. Germline V CDR1 and CDR2: SGHRS, YFSETQ. CDR3 bases: TGCGCCAGCAGCTTGGATCGCCTAGCGGGCACAGATACGCAGTATTTT. Translation gives CASSLDRLAGTDTQYF.

This clonotype was detected many times. DNA for the CDR3: TGCAGTGCTTCGGGACTAGCGGGAGAGGATACGCAGTATTTT. Amino acids: CSASGLAGEDTQYF. The V call is TRBV20-1, the J call TRBJ2-3; TRBD2 agrees at 14 bases. CDR1 is DFQATT, CDR2 SNEGSKA, per germline (reference sequence). Trimming at V came to 5 bases and at J to 6 bases, leaving 4 bases not matched to a gene. The CDR3 sequence is 14 residues long.

This chain connects TRBV20-1 to TRBJ2-3, with a possible D match to TRBD2 (6 bases). CDR3 length equals 15 residues. Germline-derived CDR1 and CDR2 are DFQATT and SNEGSKA (reference sequence). The V and J ends lost 4 bases and 0 bases respectively, with 14 bases between them. CDR3 nucleotides: TGCAGTGCTACAGATACCGGGACTAGCACAGATACGCAGTATTTT. This encodes CSATDTGTSTDTQYF.

This clonotype has more than one count but fewer than ten. J is TRBJ2-5 and V is TRBV29-1; D uncertain. The V and J ends lost 7 bases and 2 bases respectively, with 14 bases between them. Per the germline V gene, CDR1 is SQVTM and CDR2 is ANQGSEA. The CDR3 has 13 residues. This CDR3 is CSALRGIQETQYF. CDR3 nucleotides: TGCAGCGCCCTCCGCGGTATTCAAGAGACCCAGTACTTC.

The table lists this clonotype with a few counts. The V gene is TRBV7-9, the J gene TRBJ2-1, with D tentatively TRBD2 (6 bases). Trimming pared 5 bases from V and 7 bases from J, leaving 15 bases between. This CDR3 spans 14 amino acids. Germline V lookup: CDR1 SEHNR, CDR2 FQNEAQ (reference sequence). The CDR3 is CASSQTGTPNEQFF. CDR3 bases: TGTGCCAGCAGCCAAACCGGGACTCCAAATGAGCAGTTCTTC.

The J gene is TRBJ2-7, the V gene TRBV10-3, with 7 bases identical to TRBD1. The germline CDR1 and CDR2 sequences are ENHRY and SYGVKD. The CDR3 covers 14 residues. The J segment lost 5 bases and the V segment lost 2 bases, leaving 6 bases of the junction unmatched. The DNA for the CDR3 is TGTGCCATCAGTGAGCAACAGGGGTCCGACGAGCAGTACTTC. Translated: CAISEQQGSDEQYF.

This clonotype has just a few counts. The chain employs TRBV7-9 and TRBJ2-3, with D uncertain. The CDR3 contains 12 residues. Trimming took off 5 bases at V and 6 bases at J, with 9 bases between the two ends. Germline CDR1 is SEHNR and CDR2 is FQNEAQ (reference sequence). The CDR3 bases are TGTGCCAGCAGCCGAGGAGAGGATACGCAGTATTTT. This gives the protein CASSRGEDTQYF.

This clonotype was counted only a few times. The rearrangement links TRBV15 to TRBJ1-5; D remains unclear. This CDR3 is 16 amino acids long. CDR1 is LNHNV and CDR2 is YYDKDF in the germline V gene (reference sequence). Trimming took off 4 bases at V and 0 bases at J, with 13 bases between the two ends. Here the CDR3 reads CATSKGRTDSNQPQHF. CDR3 bases: TGTGCCACCAGCAAAGGACGGACGGATAGCAATCAGCCCCAGCATTTT.

This clonotype appeared a few times. V is TRBV4-3 and J is TRBJ2-3; D gene unclear. V gave up 4 bases and J gave up 1 base, with 9 bases separating them. Germline V gene lookup returns CDR1 LGHNA and CDR2 YSLEER. The CDR3 runs to 14 residues. CDR3 coding DNA: TGCGCCAGCAGCCGAGAACGGGGCACAGATACGCAGTATTTT. Amino acids: CASSRERGTDTQYF.